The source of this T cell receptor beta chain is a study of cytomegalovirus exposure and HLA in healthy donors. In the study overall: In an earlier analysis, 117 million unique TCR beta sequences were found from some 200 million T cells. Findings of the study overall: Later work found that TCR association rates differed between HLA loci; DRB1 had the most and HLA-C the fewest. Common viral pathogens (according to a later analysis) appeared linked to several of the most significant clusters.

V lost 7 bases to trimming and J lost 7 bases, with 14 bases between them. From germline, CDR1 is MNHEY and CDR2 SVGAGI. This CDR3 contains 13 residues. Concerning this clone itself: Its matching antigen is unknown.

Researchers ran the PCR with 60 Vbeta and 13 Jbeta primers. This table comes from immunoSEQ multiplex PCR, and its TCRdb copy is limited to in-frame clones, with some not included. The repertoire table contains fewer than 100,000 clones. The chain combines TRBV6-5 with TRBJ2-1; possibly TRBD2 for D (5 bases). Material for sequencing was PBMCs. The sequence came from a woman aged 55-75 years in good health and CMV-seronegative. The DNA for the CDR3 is TGTGCCAGCACCAAACCGGGGTCAAATGAGCAGTTCTTC. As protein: CASTKPGSNEQFF.